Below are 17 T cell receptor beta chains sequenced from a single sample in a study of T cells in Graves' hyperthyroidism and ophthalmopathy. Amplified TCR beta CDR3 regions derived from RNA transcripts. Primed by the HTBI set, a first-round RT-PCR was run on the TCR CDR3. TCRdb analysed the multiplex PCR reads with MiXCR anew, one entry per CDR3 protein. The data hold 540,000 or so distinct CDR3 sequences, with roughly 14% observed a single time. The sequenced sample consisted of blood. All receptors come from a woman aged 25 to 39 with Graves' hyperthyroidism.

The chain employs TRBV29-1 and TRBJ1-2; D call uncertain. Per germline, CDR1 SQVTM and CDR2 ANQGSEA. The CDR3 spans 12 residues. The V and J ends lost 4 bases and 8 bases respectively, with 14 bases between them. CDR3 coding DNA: TGCAGCGTTGTCGAAAAAGGCCAAGGCTACACCTTC. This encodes CSVVEKGQGYTF.

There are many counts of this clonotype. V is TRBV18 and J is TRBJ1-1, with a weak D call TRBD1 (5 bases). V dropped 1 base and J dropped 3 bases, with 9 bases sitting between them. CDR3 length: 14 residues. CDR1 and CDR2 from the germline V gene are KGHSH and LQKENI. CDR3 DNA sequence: TGTGCCAGCTCACCACGGGACGGGGACACTGAAGCTTTCTTT. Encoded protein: CASSPRDGDTEAFF.

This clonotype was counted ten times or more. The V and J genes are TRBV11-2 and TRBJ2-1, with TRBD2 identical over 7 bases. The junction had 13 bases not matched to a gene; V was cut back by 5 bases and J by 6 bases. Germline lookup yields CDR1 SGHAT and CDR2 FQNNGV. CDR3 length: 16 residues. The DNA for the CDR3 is TGTGCCAGCAGCCCCGAGACTAGCTCGACCCTCAATGAGCAGTTCTTC. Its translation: CASSPETSSTLNEQFF.

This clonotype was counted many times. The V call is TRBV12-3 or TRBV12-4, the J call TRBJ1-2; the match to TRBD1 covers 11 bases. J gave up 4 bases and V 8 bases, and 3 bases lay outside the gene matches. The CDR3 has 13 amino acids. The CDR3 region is CASAGTGGYGYTF. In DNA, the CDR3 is TGTGCCAGCGCCGGGACAGGGGGCTATGGCTACACCTTC.

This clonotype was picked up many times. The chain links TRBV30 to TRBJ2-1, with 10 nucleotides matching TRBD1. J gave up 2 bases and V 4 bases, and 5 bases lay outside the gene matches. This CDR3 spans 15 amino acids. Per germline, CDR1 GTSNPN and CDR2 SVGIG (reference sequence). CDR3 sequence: CAWTRQGATYNEQFF. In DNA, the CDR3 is TGTGCCTGGACCCGACAGGGGGCCACCTACAATGAGCAGTTCTTC.

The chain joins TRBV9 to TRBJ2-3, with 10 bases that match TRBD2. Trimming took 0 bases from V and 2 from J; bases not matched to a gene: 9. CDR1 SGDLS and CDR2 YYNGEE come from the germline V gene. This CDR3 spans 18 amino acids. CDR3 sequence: CASSVAGSSGSLTDTQYF. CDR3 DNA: TGTGCCAGCAGCGTAGCAGGGTCTAGCGGGAGCCTCACAGATACGCAGTATTTT.

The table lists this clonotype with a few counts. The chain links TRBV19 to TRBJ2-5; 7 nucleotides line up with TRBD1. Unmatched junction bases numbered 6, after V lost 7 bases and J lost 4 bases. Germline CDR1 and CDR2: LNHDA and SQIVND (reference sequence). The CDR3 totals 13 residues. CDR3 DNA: TGTGCCAGTAAACAGGGGTTTGGAGAGACCCAGTACTTC. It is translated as CASKQGFGETQYF. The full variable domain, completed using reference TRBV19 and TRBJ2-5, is DGGITQSPKYLFRKEGQNVTLSCEQNLNHDAMYWYRQDPGQGLRLIYYSQIVNDFQKGDIAEGYSVSREKKESFPLTVTSAQKNPTAFYLCASKQGFGETQYFGPGTRLLVL.

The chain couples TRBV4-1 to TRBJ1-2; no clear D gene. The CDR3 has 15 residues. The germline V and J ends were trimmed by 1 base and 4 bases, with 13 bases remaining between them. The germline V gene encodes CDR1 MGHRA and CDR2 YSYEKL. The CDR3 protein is CASSQAMRASYGYTF. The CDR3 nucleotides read TGCGCCAGCAGCCAAGCTATGCGGGCCTCCTATGGCTACACCTTC.

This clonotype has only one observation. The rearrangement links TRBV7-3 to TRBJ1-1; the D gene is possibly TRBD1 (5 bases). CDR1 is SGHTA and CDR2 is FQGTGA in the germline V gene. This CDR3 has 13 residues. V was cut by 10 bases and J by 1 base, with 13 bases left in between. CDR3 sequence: CATPWGSNTEAFF. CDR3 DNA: TGTGCCACCCCGTGGGGGTCGAACACTGAAGCTTTCTTT.

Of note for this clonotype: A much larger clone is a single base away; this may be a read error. CDR3 in amino acids: CATSREVGEQYF. CDR3 DNA sequence: TGTGCCACCAGCAGGGAGGTGGGTGAGCAGTACTTC. This chain joins TRBV15 and TRBJ2-1; D is perhaps TRBD2 (5 bases). The J call is in doubt because the DNA end fits TRBJ2-7 better. The length of the CDR3 is 12 residues. Per the germline V gene, CDR1 is LNHNV and CDR2 is YYDKDF (reference sequence).

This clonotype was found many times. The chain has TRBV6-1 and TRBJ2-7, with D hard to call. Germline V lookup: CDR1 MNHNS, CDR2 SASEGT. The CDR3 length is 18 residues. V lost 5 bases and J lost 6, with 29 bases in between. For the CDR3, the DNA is TGTGCCAGCAGTTTGTCGACGGCCGGTTGGACCGAATCCGCCGAGCAGTACTTC. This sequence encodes CASSLSTAGWTESAEQYF.

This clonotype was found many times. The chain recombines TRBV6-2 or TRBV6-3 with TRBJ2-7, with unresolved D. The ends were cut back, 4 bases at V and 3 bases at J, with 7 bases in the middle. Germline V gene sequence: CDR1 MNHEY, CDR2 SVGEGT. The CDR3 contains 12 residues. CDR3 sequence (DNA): TGTGCCAGCAGTTCCCGCGGCTACGAGCAGTACTTC. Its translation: CASSSRGYEQYF.

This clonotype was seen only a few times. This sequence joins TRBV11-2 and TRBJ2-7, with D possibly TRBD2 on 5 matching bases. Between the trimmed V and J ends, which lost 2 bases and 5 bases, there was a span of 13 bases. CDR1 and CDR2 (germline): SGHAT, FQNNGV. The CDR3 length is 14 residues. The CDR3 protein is CASSLRTGDHEQYF. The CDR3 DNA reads TGTGCCAGCAGCTTAAGGACTGGCGACCACGAGCAGTACTTC.

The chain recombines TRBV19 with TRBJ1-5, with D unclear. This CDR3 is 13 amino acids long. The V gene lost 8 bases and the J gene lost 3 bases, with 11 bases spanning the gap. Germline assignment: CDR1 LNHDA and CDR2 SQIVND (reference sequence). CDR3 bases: TGTGCCAGTGGTCGGATGGACAATCAGCCCCAGCATTTT. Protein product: CASGRMDNQPQHF.

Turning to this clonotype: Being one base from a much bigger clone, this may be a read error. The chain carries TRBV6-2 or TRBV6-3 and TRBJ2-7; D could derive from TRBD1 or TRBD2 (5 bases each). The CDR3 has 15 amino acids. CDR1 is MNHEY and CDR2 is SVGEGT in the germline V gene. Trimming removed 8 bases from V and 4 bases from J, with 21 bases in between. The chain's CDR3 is CASGTSGTGRYEQYF. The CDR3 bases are TGTGCCAGCGGTACCTCCGGGACCGGCCGATACGAGCAGTACTTC.

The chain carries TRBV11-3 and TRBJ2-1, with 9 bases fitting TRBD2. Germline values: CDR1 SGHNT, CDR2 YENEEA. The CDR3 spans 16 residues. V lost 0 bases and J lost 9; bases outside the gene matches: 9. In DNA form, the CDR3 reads TGTGCCAGCAGCTTAGATCTGGGCGGGGGGGCGGGTGAGCAGTTCTTC. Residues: CASSLDLGGGAGEQFF. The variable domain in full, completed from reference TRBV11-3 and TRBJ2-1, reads EAGVVQSPRYKIIEKKQPVAFWCNPISGHNTLYWYLQNLGQGPELLIRYENEEAVDDSQLPKDRFSAERLKGVDSTLKIQPAELGDSAVYLCASSLDLGGGAGEQFFGPGTRLTVL.

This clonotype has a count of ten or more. The CDR3 spells CASSLHGSGREQYF. The CDR3 bases are TGTGCCAGCAGCCTACACGGCTCGGGAAGGGAGCAGTACTTC. The rearrangement uses TRBV27 and TRBJ2-7; a weak D match, TRBD2 (5 bases). In germline, CDR1 is MNHEY, CDR2 SMNVEV (reference sequence). The germline V and J ends were trimmed by 6 bases and 7 bases, with 19 bases remaining between them. This CDR3 spans 14 amino acids.